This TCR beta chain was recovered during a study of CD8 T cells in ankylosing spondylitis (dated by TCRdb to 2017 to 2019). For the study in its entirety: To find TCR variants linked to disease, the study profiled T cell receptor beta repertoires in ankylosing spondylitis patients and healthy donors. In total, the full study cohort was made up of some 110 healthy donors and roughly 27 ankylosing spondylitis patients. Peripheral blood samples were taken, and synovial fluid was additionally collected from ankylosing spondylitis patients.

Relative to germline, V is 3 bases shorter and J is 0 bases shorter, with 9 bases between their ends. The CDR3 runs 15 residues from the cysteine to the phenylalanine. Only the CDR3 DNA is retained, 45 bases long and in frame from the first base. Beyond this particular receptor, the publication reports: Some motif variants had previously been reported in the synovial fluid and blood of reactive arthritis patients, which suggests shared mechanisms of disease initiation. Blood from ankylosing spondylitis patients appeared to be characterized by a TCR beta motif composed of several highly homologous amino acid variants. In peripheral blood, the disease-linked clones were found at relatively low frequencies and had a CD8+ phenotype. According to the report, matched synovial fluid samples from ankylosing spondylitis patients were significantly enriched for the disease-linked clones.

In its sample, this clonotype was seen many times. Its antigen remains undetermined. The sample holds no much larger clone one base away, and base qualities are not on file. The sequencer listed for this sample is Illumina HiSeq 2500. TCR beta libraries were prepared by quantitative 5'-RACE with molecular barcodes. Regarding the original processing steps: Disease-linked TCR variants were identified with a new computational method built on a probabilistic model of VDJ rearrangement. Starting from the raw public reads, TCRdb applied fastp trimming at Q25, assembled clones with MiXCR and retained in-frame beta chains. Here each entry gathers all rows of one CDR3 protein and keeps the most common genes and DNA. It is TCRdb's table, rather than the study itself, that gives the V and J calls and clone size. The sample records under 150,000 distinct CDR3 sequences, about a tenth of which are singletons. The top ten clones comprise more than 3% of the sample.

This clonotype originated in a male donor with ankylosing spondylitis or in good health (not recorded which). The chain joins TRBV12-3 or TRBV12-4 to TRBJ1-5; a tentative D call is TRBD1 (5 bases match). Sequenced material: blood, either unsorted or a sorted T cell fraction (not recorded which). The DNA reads TGTGCCAGCAGTTTCAGGGAAAATAGCAATCAGCCCCAGCATTTT. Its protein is CASSFRENSNQPQHF.